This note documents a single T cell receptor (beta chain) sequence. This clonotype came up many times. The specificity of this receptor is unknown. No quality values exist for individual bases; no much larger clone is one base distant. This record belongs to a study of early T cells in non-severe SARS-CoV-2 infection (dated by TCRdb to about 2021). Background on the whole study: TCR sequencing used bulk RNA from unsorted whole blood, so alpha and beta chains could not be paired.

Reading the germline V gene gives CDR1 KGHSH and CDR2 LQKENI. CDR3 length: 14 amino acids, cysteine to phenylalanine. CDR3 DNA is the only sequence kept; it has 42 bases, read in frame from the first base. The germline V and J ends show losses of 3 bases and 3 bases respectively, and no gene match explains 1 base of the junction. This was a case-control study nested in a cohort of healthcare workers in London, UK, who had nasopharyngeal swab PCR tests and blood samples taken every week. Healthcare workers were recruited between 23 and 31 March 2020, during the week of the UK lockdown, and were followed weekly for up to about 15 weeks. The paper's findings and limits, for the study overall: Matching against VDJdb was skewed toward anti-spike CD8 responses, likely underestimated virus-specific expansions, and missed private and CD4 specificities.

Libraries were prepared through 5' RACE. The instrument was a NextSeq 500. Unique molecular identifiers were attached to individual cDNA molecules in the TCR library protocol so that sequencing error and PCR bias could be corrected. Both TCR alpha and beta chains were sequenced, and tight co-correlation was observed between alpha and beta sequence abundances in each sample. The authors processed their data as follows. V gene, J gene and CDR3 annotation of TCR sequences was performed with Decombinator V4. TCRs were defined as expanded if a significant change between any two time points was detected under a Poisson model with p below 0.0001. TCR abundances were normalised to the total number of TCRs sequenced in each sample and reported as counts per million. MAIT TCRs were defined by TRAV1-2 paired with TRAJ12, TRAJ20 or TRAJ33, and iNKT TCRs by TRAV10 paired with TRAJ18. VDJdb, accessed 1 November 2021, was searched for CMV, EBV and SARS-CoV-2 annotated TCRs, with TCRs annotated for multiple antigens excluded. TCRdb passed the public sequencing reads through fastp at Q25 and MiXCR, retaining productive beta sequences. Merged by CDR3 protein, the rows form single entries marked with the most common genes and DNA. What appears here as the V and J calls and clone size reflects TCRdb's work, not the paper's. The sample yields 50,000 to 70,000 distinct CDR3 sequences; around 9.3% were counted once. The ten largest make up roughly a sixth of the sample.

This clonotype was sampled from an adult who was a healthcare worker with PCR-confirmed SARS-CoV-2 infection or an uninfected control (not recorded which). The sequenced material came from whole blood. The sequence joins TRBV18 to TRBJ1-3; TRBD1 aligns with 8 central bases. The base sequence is TGTGCCAGCTCACCGGACAGGGATGGAAACACCATATATTTT. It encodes CASSPDRDGNTIYF.